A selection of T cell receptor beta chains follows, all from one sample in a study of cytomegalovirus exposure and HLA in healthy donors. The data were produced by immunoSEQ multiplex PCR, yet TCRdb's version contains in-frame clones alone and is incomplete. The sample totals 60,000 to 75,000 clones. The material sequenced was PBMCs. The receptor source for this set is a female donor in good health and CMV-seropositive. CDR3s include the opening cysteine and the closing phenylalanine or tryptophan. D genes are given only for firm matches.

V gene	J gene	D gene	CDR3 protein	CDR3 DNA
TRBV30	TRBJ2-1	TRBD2	CAWSVRLSRREGYNEQFF	TGTGCCTGGAGTGTACGGTTATCAAGGCGGGAGGGCTACAATGAGCAGTTCTTC
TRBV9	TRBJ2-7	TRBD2	CASSVVPTSGTYEQYF	TGTGCCAGCAGCGTAGTCCCGACTAGCGGGACCTACGAGCAGTACTTC
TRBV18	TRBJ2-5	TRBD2	CASSSGTSVKETQYF	TGTGCCAGCTCATCCGGGACTAGCGTTAAAGAGACCCAGTACTTC
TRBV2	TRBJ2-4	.	CASSETAGRKGIQYF	TGTGCCAGCAGTGAGACCGCGGGTAGAAAAGGCATTCAGTACTTC
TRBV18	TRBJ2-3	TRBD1	CASSQYRGPGTDTQYF	TGTGCCAGCTCGCAATACAGGGGGCCTGGCACAGATACGCAGTATTTT
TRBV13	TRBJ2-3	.	CASSLRYTDTQYF	TGTGCCAGCAGCCTCCGTTACACAGATACGCAGTATTTT
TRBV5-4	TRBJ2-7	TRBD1	CASSLATGTGNEQYF	TGTGCCAGCAGCTTGGCCACCGGGACAGGGAACGAGCAGTACTTC
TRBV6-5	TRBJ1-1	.	CASSRTLGNTEAFF	TGTGCCAGCAGTCGGACTCTCGGCAACACTGAAGCTTTCTTT
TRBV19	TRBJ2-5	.	CASSIDFRGSQETQYF	TGTGCCAGTAGTATAGATTTTCGCGGGTCCCAAGAGACCCAGTACTTC
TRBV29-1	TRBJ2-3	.	CSVEVWGTQSTDTQYF	TGCAGCGTTGAAGTGTGGGGGACACAAAGCACAGATACGCAGTATTTT
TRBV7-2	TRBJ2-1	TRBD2	CASSRDLAGGINNEQFF	TGTGCCAGCAGCAGAGATCTAGCGGGAGGGATAAACAATGAGCAGTTCTTC
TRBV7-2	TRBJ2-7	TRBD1	CASSKTGTGGREQYF	TGTGCCAGCAGCAAGACCGGGACAGGGGGAAGAGAGCAGTACTTC
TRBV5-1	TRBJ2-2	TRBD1	CASSTGGTGELFF	TGCGCCAGCAGCACAGGGGGCACCGGGGAGCTGTTTTTT
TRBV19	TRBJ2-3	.	CASSISGASTDTQYF	TGTGCCAGTAGTATTTCAGGGGCTAGCACAGATACGCAGTATTTT
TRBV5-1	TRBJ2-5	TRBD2	CASSILAGGQETQYF	TGCGCCAGCAGTATCCTAGCGGGAGGTCAAGAGACCCAGTACTTC
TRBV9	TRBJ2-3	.	CASNVQLGTQYF	TGTGCCAGCAACGTACAACTTGGTACGCAGTATTTT
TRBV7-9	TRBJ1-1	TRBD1	CASRPNRGLDTEAFF	TGTGCCAGCAGACCTAACAGGGGATTGGACACTGAAGCTTTCTTT
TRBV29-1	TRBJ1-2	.	CSVAGVYGYTF	TGCAGCGTTGCCGGGGTCTATGGCTACACCTTC
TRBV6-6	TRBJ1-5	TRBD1	CASTNRGQGNQPQHF	TGTGCCAGCACTAACAGGGGGCAGGGCAATCAGCCCCAGCATTTT
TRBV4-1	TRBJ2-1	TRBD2	CASSQGILADNEQFF	TGCGCCAGCAGCCAAGGGATCCTAGCGGACAATGAGCAGTTCTTC
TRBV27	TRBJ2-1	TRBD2	CASSPRTSGTGNEQFF	TGTGCCAGCAGTCCACGGACTAGCGGGACTGGCAATGAGCAGTTCTTC
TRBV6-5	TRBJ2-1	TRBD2	CASTRTSSYNEQFF	TGTGCCAGCACCCGGACTAGCTCCTACAATGAGCAGTTCTTC
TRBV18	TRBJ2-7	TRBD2	CASTVAGAYYEQYF	TGTGCCAGCACGGTAGCGGGGGCCTACTACGAGCAGTACTTC